These T cell receptor beta chains were read from a single sample in a study of neurological immune-mediated disorders. Using its own MiXCR run on the 5' RACE reads, TCRdb lists one record per CDR3 protein. Here the sample spans 55,000 to 65,000 distinct CDR3 sequences, roughly 12% being singletons. The sample consisted of PBMCs. All receptors derive from a woman aged 55-70 years with HTLV-1-associated myelopathy (HAM/TSP). The conserved cysteine and the conserved F or W are not part of the CDR3 here.

V,CDR3
TRBV21-1,ASNLPGTSGRAAYNEQF
TRBV3-1,ASSQERDRGFPNYGYT
TRBV5-1,ASSLSFGTVGDTQY
TRBV28,ASSLSDRGNEQY
TRBV15,ATSLAGGNEQF
TRBV5-1,ASSLDGTLETQY
TRBV5-1,ASSWGGRDTGELF
TRBV7-3,ASSSTGIQTDTQY
TRBV5-1,ASKGTSGFQETQY
TRBV3-1,ASSQRYGEQF
TRBV20-1,SAVRQGAEKLF
TRBV9,ASSVGSRNQPQH
TRBV11-3,ASSPSPSSGELF
TRBV29-1,SVGAFSYEQY
TRBV27,ASSFEGLTHQPQH
TRBV20-1,SALGGGSIDTQY
TRBV28,ASSPGQADTQY
TRBV20-1,SAIGQTRRETQY
TRBV15,ATSRGTSGNQQY
TRBV20-1,SARWGQGINEQF
TRBV6-5,ASSPKMNTEAF
TRBV5-1,ASSFQNNSPLH
TRBV5-5,ASSLAGPAKNIQY
TRBV11-2,ASSSAQVQETQY
TRBV5-1,ASSSPSDEQY
TRBV30,ASSLGLEGQNEQF
TRBV20-1,SASPVGGRVGYNEQF
TRBV5-1,ASSLDRVLAKNIQY
TRBV2,ASSEWVAGEGRAYNEQF
TRBV9,ASSARDRGTYEQY
TRBV4-1,ASSQAEDLSYEQY
TRBV20-1,SARDWGLAGVGEQY
TRBV12-3/TRBV12-4,ASTRPTDTQY
TRBV12-3/TRBV12-4,ASRRDEETQY
TRBV7-9,ASSLGGVNQPQH
TRBV7-2,ASSLSGTSYNSPLH
TRBV12-3/TRBV12-4,ASSLPGLAGGNETQY
TRBV5-1,ASSLLGPRDSPLH
TRBV5-1,ASSLVLPGSYEQY
TRBV3-1,ASSQARTGNSGNTIY
TRBV6-1,ASKAGDVQNTGELF
TRBV5-1,ASSLGLGETQY
TRBV20-1,SARDQWREETQY